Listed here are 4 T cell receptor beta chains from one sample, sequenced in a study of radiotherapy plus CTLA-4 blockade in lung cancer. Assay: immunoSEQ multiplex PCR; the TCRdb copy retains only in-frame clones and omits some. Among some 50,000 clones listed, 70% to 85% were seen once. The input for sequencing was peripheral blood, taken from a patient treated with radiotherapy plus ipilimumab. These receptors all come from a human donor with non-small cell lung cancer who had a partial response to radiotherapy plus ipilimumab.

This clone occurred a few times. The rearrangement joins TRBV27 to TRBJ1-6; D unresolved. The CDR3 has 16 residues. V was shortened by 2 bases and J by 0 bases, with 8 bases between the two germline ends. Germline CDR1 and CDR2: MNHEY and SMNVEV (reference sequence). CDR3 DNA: TGTGCCAGCAGTTTAGATGGAGACTCCTATAATTCACCCCTCCACTTT. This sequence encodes CASSLDGDSYNSPLHF.

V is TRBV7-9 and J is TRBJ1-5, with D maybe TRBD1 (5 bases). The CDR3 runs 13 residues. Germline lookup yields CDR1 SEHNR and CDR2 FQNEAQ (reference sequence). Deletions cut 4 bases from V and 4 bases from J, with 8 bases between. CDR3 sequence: CASSSTGNQPQHF. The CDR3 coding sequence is TGTGCCAGCAGCTCCACAGGTAATCAGCCCCAGCATTTT.

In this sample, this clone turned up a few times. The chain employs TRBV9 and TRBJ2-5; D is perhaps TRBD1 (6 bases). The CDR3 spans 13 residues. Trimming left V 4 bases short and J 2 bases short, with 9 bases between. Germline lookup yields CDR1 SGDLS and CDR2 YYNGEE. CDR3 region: CASSSDSQETQYF. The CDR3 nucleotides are TGTGCCAGCAGCTCGGACAGTCAAGAGACCCAGTACTTC.

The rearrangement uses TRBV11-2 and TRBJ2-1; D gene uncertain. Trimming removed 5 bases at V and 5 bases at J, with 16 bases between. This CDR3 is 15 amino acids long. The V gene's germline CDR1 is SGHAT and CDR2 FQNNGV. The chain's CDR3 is CASSADSTPHNEQFF. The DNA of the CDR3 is TGTGCCAGCAGCGCAGACTCGACCCCGCACAATGAGCAGTTCTTC.